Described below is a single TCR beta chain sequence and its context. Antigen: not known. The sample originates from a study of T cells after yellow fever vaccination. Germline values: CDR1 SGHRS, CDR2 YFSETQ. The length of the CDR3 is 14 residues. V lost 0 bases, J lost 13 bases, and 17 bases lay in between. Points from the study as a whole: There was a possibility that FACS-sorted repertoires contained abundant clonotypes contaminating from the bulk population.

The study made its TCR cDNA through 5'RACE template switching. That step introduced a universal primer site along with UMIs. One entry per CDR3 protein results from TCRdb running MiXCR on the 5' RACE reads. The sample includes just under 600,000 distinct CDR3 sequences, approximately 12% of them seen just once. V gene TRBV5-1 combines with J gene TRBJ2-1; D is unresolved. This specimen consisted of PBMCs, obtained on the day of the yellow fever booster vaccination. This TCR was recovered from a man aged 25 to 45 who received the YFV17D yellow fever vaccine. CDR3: CASSLGEVLLPQFF. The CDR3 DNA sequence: TGCGCCAGCAGCTTGGGCGAGGTCCTTCTACCTCAGTTCTTC.